This T cell receptor beta chain is from a study of blood T cell repertoires in COVID-19. Study-wide context: Nucleic acid was either cDNA or gDNA, and it came from T cells, B-cell-depleted T cells, or PBMCs.

Concerning this clone itself: Sequence at one end of the junction differs from germline and may be a read error.

The table came from immunoSEQ multiplex PCR; TCRdb's copy has only in-frame clones and leaves some out. The sample consists of about 130,000 clones, about 91% of them appearing once. Germline assignment: CDR1 SSHAT and CDR2 FNYEAQ (reference sequence). CDR3 length: 16 amino acids. The rearrangement uses TRBV7-7 and TRBJ1-5; D perhaps matches TRBD1 (5 bases). The clonotype comes from a man aged 50 or older with acute or convalescent COVID-19. The sequenced sample was peripheral blood. CDR3 nucleotide sequence: TGTGCTAGCAGCCCCGGAGGGACTCACAACTTTCAGCCCCAGCATTTT. Protein product: CASSPGGTHNFQPQHF.